Detailed here is one TCR beta chain. Unique molecular identifiers were incorporated into the prepared TCRbeta library. In TCRdb, the PCR reads were re-called with MiXCR into one record per CDR3 protein. There are around 600,000 distinct CDR3 sequences in the sample; about 11% occur only once, and 3.5% to 5% lies in the top ten. The data originate from a study of T-cell reconstitution after alpha-beta-depleted transplantation in children. Germline V gene sequence: CDR1 SGHRS, CDR2 YFSETQ. This CDR3 region has 19 residues. V lost 0 bases, J lost 0 bases, and 7 bases stayed unmatched. The clonotype was recovered from a human donor who donated a stem cell graft to a child with acute myeloid leukemia. The material sequenced was PBMCs from the stem cell graft donor, taken from the stem cell graft. The chain is built from TRBV5-1 and TRBJ2-6, with TRBD2 matching 9 bases. Written as DNA, the CDR3 is TGCGCCAGCAGCTTGGCTGCAACTAGCGGGCGCTCTGGGGCCAACGTCCTGACTTTC. Translating it yields CASSLAATSGRSGANVLTF. Full variable domain (remainder filled in from reference TRBV5-1 and TRBJ2-6): KAGVTQTPRYLIKTRGQQVTLSCSPISGHRSVSWYQQTPGQGLQFLFEYFSETQRNKGNFPGRFSGRQFSNSRSEMNVSTLELGDSALYLCASSLAATSGRSGANVLTFGAGSRLTVL.